One TCR beta chain is described in this entry. The specificity of this receptor is unknown. No base-level quality is on record; no much larger clone is a single base apart. Per the publication, the time point label means: about 28 days (+/-7) after the second vaccine dose. AZD1222 recipients with second doses at about 4 weeks or about 12 weeks were pooled, because spike-specific TCR depth and breadth did not differ between schedules. Samples from vaccinated people were obtained from the UK trials COV001 and COV002, which included a single-blind randomized controlled phase 2/3 trial of AZD1222 (ChAdOx1 nCoV-19) in healthy adults. For TCRbeta chain sequencing, PBMC samples from trial participants were taken at day 0 and at day 28 after the second dose. The CDR3 has 16 amino acids, counting the end cysteine and phenylalanine. Only CDR3 DNA is held: 48 bases, read in frame from base 1. The CDR3 regions of human TCRbeta chains were subjected to immunosequencing. The authors processed their data as follows. TCRs in the repertoires were compared against a reference library of SARS-CoV-2-specific TCRs that had been generated with the MIRA antigen-specificity platform. Breadth was defined as the fraction of unique TCRs that were SARS-CoV-2-associated. Depth was defined as the fraction of total T cells that were SARS-CoV-2-associated. Using the MIRA data, each spike-specific TCR was assigned both to the spike region to which the TCR was reactive and to a CD4 or CD8 class. Log10-transformed breadth and depth values were compared by one-way ANOVA with Sidak's multiple comparisons tests. The immuneACCESS repertoire file appears here via TCRdb, limited to in-frame rearrangements. These files lack a portion of the clones; in checked studies, under half of the deficit traces to unresolved V genes, and the cause of the others is not known. Clonal size and the V and J genes are those of that table, whereas D and trimming came from the DNA. This sample holds some 180,000 clones; 80% to 95% were observed only once. Of the sample, more than 1.5% is held by the ten largest clones.

The entry originates in a study of T cell responses to AZD1222 COVID-19 vaccine (dated by TCRdb to the early 2020s). Background on the whole study: A total of 233 trial participants underwent TCR sequencing, of whom about 210 received two doses of AZD1222 and some 26 received two doses of the MenACWY control vaccine. Trial participants were enrolled by age into 18-55, 56-69 and 70-plus year subgroups, with around 150, 28 and 57 TCR-sequenced participants respectively. The paper as a whole reports these results and caveats: Because no samples from the day 14 peak response were available, repertoires could be characterized only after the peak T cell response. Epitopes outside the regions mutated in the B.1.351 and B.1.1.7 variants were reportedly recognized by nearly half of the unique spike-specific TCRs. Conclusions about previously exposed vaccinees are limited because only a handful of AZD1222 recipients were SARS-CoV-2 seropositive at baseline. In the small 56-69-year group, the increase in depth fell short of significance, most likely because of low power. The vaccine-associated CD4 TCRs covered the entire spike protein, and the dominant responses fell in regions 160-218 and 743-854. Participants were mostly white British and included more females than males, and it was suggested by the authors that clonal diversity may have been underestimated. After two AZD1222 doses, both the breadth and the depth of spike-specific TCRs were significantly higher than at day 0 and than in MenACWY recipients.

The sample in question was peripheral blood, obtained 28 days after the second AZD1222 dose. This TCR was recovered from an adult who received the AZD1222 COVID-19 vaccine. The chain uses TRBV21-1 and TRBJ1-3; the table's D call, TRBD1, was not checked against the DNA. TRBV21-1 is shown as a pseudogene. The nucleotides read TGTGCCAGCAGCAATAAGCCAGGGTCGTCTGGAAACACCATATATTTT. Translation gives CASSNKPGSSGNTIYF.